The 3 T cell receptor beta chains below come from one sample, sequenced in a study of immune evolution from preneoplasia to lung adenocarcinoma. Profiling relied on immunoSEQ multiplex PCR, and the TCRdb table lists in-frame clones only, not all of them. The profile shows 3,500 to 4,500 clones, about four fifths of them singletons. The source material was FFPE invasive lung adenocarcinoma tissue. The receptors come from a person in their forties or fifties with lung adenocarcinoma. Some clones in this sample may be carry-over from other donors' samples.

This chain connects TRBV7-2 to TRBJ1-1, with D tentatively TRBD1 (5 bases). Trimming stripped 1 base from V and 6 bases from J, with 15 bases between. This CDR3 comprises 15 residues. The germline V gene has CDR1 SGHTA and CDR2 FQGNSA. The chain's CDR3 is CASSLGAGVRAEAFF. As DNA, the CDR3 is TGTGCCAGCAGCTTAGGGGCAGGCGTCAGGGCTGAAGCTTTCTTT. Looking up the rest from reference TRBV7-2 and TRBJ1-1 gives the full variable domain: GAGVSQSPSNKVTEKGKDVELRCDPISGHTALYWYRQSLGQGLEFLIYFQGNSAPDKSGLPSDRFSAERTGGSVSTLTIQRTQQEDSAVYLCASSLGAGVRAEAFFGQGTRLTVV.

The genes are TRBV6-5 and TRBJ2-1; the D gene could be TRBD1 or TRBD2 (5 bases each). Germline-derived CDR1 and CDR2 are MNHEY and SVGAGI. Trimming removed 2 bases at V and 8 bases at J, with 16 bases between. The CDR3 length is 15 residues. CDR3 sequence reads: CASSYRGVGQDEQFF. The CDR3 nucleotides read TGTGCCAGCAGTTACAGGGGAGTGGGGCAGGATGAGCAGTTCTTC.

This clone was observed a single time. The CDR3 spells CASSPQGNEKLFF. For the CDR3, the DNA is TGTGCCAGCAGCCCCCAGGGGAATGAAAAACTGTTTTTT. The chain links TRBV4-2 to TRBJ1-4, with D possibly being TRBD1 (6 bases). The CDR3 has 13 amino acids. In germline, CDR1 is LGHNA, CDR2 YNFKEQ. The V and J ends lost 4 bases and 5 bases respectively, with 8 bases between them.